The 28 T cell receptor beta chains reported below all come from one sample, sequenced in a study of blood T cell repertoires in COVID-19. Sequenced by immunoSEQ multiplex PCR; TCRdb stores in-frame clones only, minus some. Among 250,000 to 300,000 clones, 89% were seen once, and the ten largest hold around an eighth. Source material: peripheral blood. These receptors all stem from a woman aged 55-75 years with acute or convalescent COVID-19.

This chain links TRBV29-1 with TRBJ1-2; 9 bases line up with TRBD1. Germline CDR1 and CDR2: SQVTM and ANQGSEA. Unmatched junction bases numbered 7, after V lost 7 bases and J lost 4 bases. This CDR3 comprises 13 residues. CDR3 protein: CSGGTGKGYGYTF. Written as DNA, the CDR3 is TGCAGCGGGGGGACAGGGAAAGGCTATGGCTACACCTTC.

The chain couples TRBV19 to TRBJ2-1, with 8 bases fitting TRBD1. The CDR3 totals 14 residues. Looked up from germline, CDR1 is LNHDA and CDR2 is SQIVND (reference sequence). Germline trimming cut 7 bases from V and 7 bases from J; bases unmatched to any gene: 9. CDR3 sequence (DNA): TGTGCCAGTACCATTCCAGGGGGCTGGAATGAGCAGTTCTTC. Protein sequence: CASTIPGGWNEQFF.

The J gene is TRBJ2-7, the V gene TRBV19, with 7 bases that match TRBD1. The CDR3 covers 14 residues. V lost 2 bases, J lost 2 bases, and 3 bases stayed unmatched. Germline CDR1 and CDR2: LNHDA and SQIVND (reference sequence). DNA for the CDR3: TGTGCCAGTAGTATATTAGGACAGGCCTACGAGCAGTACTTC. Protein product: CASSILGQAYEQYF.

The chain employs TRBV7-9 and TRBJ1-2, with D tentatively TRBD1 (5 bases). Per germline, CDR1 SEHNR and CDR2 FQNEAQ (reference sequence). With 1 base removed from V and 7 bases from J, the gap between germline ends came to 7 bases. This CDR3 region has 12 residues. CDR3 sequence: CASSLVQGGYTF. CDR3 DNA: TGTGCCAGCAGCTTAGTCCAGGGTGGCTACACCTTC.

This chain links TRBV6-2 or TRBV6-3 with TRBJ1-5; 8 bases are shared with TRBD1. The CDR3 runs to 18 residues. Germline trimming cut 6 bases from V and 0 bases from J; bases unmatched to any gene: 13. Per the germline V gene, CDR1 is MNHEY and CDR2 is SVGEGT. This CDR3 is CASSPGTGPPLSNQPQHF. DNA for the CDR3: TGTGCCAGCAGCCCCGGGACAGGTCCGCCTCTTAGCAATCAGCCCCAGCATTTT.

The V and J genes are TRBV5-1 and TRBJ1-2; D possibly corresponds to TRBD1 (6 bases). Germline-derived CDR1 and CDR2 are SGHRS and YFSETQ. V gave up 2 bases and J gave up 3 bases, with 11 bases separating them. The CDR3 extends over 14 amino acids. The CDR3 loop is CASSLQGSHYGYTF. The CDR3 coding sequence is TGCGCCAGCAGCTTACAGGGATCTCACTATGGCTACACCTTC. The full variable domain, completed using reference TRBV5-1 and TRBJ1-2, is KAGVTQTPRYLIKTRGQQVTLSCSPISGHRSVSWYQQTPGQGLQFLFEYFSETQRNKGNFPGRFSGRQFSNSRSEMNVSTLELGDSALYLCASSLQGSHYGYTFGSGTRLTVV.

V gene TRBV2 combines with J gene TRBJ2-2; 7 bases fit TRBD1. The CDR3 is 13 residues long. Per germline, CDR1 SNHLY and CDR2 FYNNEI. The trim removed 7 bases at V and 7 bases at J, leaving 6 bases unmatched. CDR3 sequence reads: CASTLDRVGELFF. CDR3 coding DNA: TGTGCCAGCACCCTAGACAGGGTCGGGGAGCTGTTTTTT.

V gene TRBV28 combines with J gene TRBJ1-5, with 7 bases matching TRBD1. J gave up 0 bases and V 4 bases, and 12 bases lay outside the gene matches. The CDR3 loop spans 18 amino acids. Germline-derived CDR1 and CDR2 are MDHEN and SYDVKM. The CDR3 DNA follows: TGTGCCAGCAGTTCCCCCACACAGGGGAACCCTAGCAATCAGCCCCAGCATTTT. It specifies CASSSPTQGNPSNQPQHF.

The J gene is TRBJ1-4, the V gene TRBV28; 7 bases map to TRBD1. The V and J ends lost 8 bases and 3 bases, in that order; junction bases with no gene match: 9. There are 15 residues in the CDR3. In germline, CDR1 is MDHEN, CDR2 SYDVKM. CDR3 loop: CASHTEGASNEKLFF. The CDR3 nucleotides are TGTGCCAGCCATACGGAGGGGGCGTCTAATGAAAAACTGTTTTTT.

The V and J genes are TRBV19 and TRBJ1-2, with D perhaps matching TRBD1 (5 bases). The germline V gene has CDR1 LNHDA and CDR2 SQIVND (reference sequence). Trimming shortened V by 9 bases and J by 2 bases, and 19 bases separated the two germline ends. The CDR3 runs 15 residues. The CDR3 loop reads CASQATREVNYGYTF. CDR3 DNA sequence: TGTGCCAGCCAGGCTACCAGGGAAGTCAACTATGGCTACACCTTC.

The chain couples TRBV10-3 to TRBJ1-2; 8 bases line up with TRBD1. The CDR3 runs to 16 residues. Germline assignment: CDR1 ENHRY and CDR2 SYGVKD. With 2 bases clipped from V and 3 bases from J, the junction kept 8 bases outside the gene matches. In DNA form, the CDR3 reads TGTGCCATCAGTGAGCCGGGGGCGACAGGGGACTATGGCTACACCTTC. Its protein is CAISEPGATGDYGYTF.

The CDR3 region is CASRQKKDRVGGTEAFF. In DNA form, the CDR3 reads TGCGCCAGCAGGCAAAAAAAAGACAGGGTAGGAGGTACTGAAGCTTTCTTT. The rearrangement uses TRBV5-1 and TRBJ1-1, with TRBD1 identical over 7 bases. J was trimmed by 5 bases and V by 5 bases; bases with no gene match: 18. This CDR3 is 17 amino acids long. Germline V gives CDR1 SGHRS, CDR2 YFSETQ.

The genes are TRBV27 and TRBJ1-1; 10 nucleotides agree with TRBD1. The CDR3 runs to 14 residues. After removal of 5 bases from V and 5 bases from J, the junction contained 5 bases not matched to a gene. In germline, CDR1 is MNHEY, CDR2 SMNVEV (reference sequence). In DNA form, the CDR3 reads TGTGCCAGCAGTCCGGGACAGGGGTGGACTGAAGCTTTCTTT. Its protein product is CASSPGQGWTEAFF.

The chain recombines TRBV3-1 (or the pseudogene TRBV3-2) with TRBJ1-3; no definite D call. The length of the CDR3 is 16 residues. Germline values: CDR1 LGHDT, CDR2 YNNKEL (reference sequence). The V gene lost 0 bases and the J gene lost 2 bases, with 11 bases spanning the gap. This CDR3 reads CASSQDRRGPGNTIYF. The CDR3 DNA reads TGTGCCAGCAGCCAAGATCGGAGAGGGCCTGGAAACACCATATATTTT.

This chain connects TRBV10-3 to TRBJ1-1; D not resolved. Germline V CDR1 and CDR2: ENHRY, SYGVKD. The CDR3 contains 14 residues. V was shortened by 2 bases and J by 2 bases, with 9 bases between the two germline ends. The CDR3 region has the DNA TGTGCCATCAGTGAGGTCCCCTACAACACTGAAGCTTTCTTT. Translation: CAISEVPYNTEAFF.

V and J are TRBV27 and TRBJ2-1; possible D gene TRBD1, 5 bases. The CDR3 is 14 residues long. The V gene lost 2 bases and the J gene lost 10 bases, with 15 bases spanning the gap. Germline CDR1 and CDR2: MNHEY and SMNVEV (reference sequence). The CDR3 bases are TGTGCCAGCAGTTTAGGGGCCGGAAGGGAAGAGCAGTTCTTC. Amino acids: CASSLGAGREEQFF.

The gene calls are TRBV28 and TRBJ1-1; 8 nucleotides match TRBD1. This CDR3 has 15 amino acids. V lost 1 base to trimming and J lost 1 base; unmatched junction nucleotides: 2. Germline V CDR1 and CDR2: MDHEN, SYDVKM. The CDR3 region is CASSLSTGANTEAFF. The CDR3 bases are TGTGCCAGCAGTTTATCGACAGGGGCGAACACTGAAGCTTTCTTT.

The chain combines TRBV11-2 with TRBJ1-4; TRBD1 might be the D (6 bases). CDR3 length: 16 residues. V was pared by 2 bases and J by 5 bases, with 15 bases between. Germline V CDR1 and CDR2: SGHAT, FQNNGV. CDR3 loop: CASSLSGAKPNEKLFF. CDR3 bases: TGTGCCAGCAGCTTATCAGGGGCCAAACCGAATGAAAAACTGTTTTTT. Variable domain in full (rest from reference TRBV11-2 and TRBJ1-4): EAGVAQSPRYKIIEKRQSVAFWCNPISGHATLYWYQQILGQGPKLLIQFQNNGVVDDSQLPKDRFSAERLKGVDSTLKIQPAKLEDSAVYLCASSLSGAKPNEKLFFGSGTQLSVL.

The chain combines TRBV19 with TRBJ2-5; 11 positions match TRBD1. The CDR3 length is 15 residues. Germline V lookup: CDR1 LNHDA, CDR2 SQIVND (reference sequence). With V trimmed by 4 bases and J by 7 bases, 8 bases remained unmatched. The CDR3, as DNA: TGTGCCAGTAGTACAGGACAGGGGGCCTTCGGGACCCAGTACTTC. This translates into CASSTGQGAFGTQYF. The full variable domain, completed using reference TRBV19 and TRBJ2-5, is DGGITQSPKYLFRKEGQNVTLSCEQNLNHDAMYWYRQDPGQGLRLIYYSQIVNDFQKGDIAEGYSVSREKKESFPLTVTSAQKNPTAFYLCASSTGQGAFGTQYFGPGTRLLVL.

The rearrangement joins TRBV9 to TRBJ1-1; D is possibly TRBD1 (5 bases). The V gene's germline CDR1 is SGDLS and CDR2 YYNGEE. V gave up 2 bases and J gave up 3 bases, with 11 bases separating them. This CDR3 is 14 amino acids long. The CDR3 DNA is TGTGCCAGCAGCGTCGACAGCGACTACACTGAAGCTTTCTTT. The encoded protein is CASSVDSDYTEAFF.

The chain couples TRBV11-2 to TRBJ2-5; D is unclear. Per the germline V gene, CDR1 is SGHAT and CDR2 is FQNNGV. Deletions cut 3 bases from V and 1 base from J, with 12 bases between. CDR3 length equals 15 residues. The CDR3 sequence is CASSFNYKIQETQYF. The DNA for the CDR3 is TGTGCCAGCAGCTTCAATTACAAGATCCAAGAGACCCAGTACTTC.

The chain joins TRBV5-1 to TRBJ2-1, with 13 bases lining up with TRBD2. Germline V gene sequence: CDR1 SGHRS, CDR2 YFSETQ. The CDR3 is 16 amino acids. Unmatched junction bases numbered 2, after V lost 3 bases and J lost 2 bases. This CDR3 is CASSSGTSGAYNEQFF. The CDR3 DNA reads TGCGCCAGCAGCTCCGGGACTAGCGGGGCCTACAATGAGCAGTTCTTC.

The J gene is TRBJ2-2, the V gene TRBV5-1, with TRBD1 as a possible D gene (5 bases). This CDR3 spans 14 amino acids. Trimming removed 4 bases at V and 4 bases at J, with 11 bases between. Germline V lookup: CDR1 SGHRS, CDR2 YFSETQ. The CDR3 DNA reads TGCGCCAGCAGCCAGGGTCCCTTCACCGGGGAGCTGTTTTTT. This encodes CASSQGPFTGELFF.

The rearrangement uses TRBV19 and TRBJ1-5; D possibly corresponds to TRBD1 (6 bases). V lost 6 bases and J 9 bases, leaving 18 bases between the germline ends. The CDR3 is 14 residues long. Germline CDR1 reads LNHDA; CDR2 reads SQIVND (reference sequence). The CDR3 DNA reads as TGTGCCAGTAGCGGACAGCCTCTTATTCCGCCCCAGCATTTT. It specifies CASSGQPLIPPQHF.

This clone was recorded only once. CDR3 region: CASSPGTSNTEAFF. The CDR3 DNA follows: TGCGCCAGCAGCCCGGGGACTTCTAACACTGAAGCTTTCTTT. The chain links TRBV5-1 to TRBJ1-1; possible D gene TRBD1, 5 bases. Trimming pared 4 bases from V and 2 bases from J, leaving 12 bases between. CDR1 is SGHRS and CDR2 is YFSETQ in the germline V gene. This CDR3 spans 14 amino acids.

This chain connects TRBV7-6 to TRBJ2-3, with a tentative D call TRBD1 (5 bases). Germline lookup yields CDR1 SGHVS and CDR2 FNYEAQ. The V gene lost 0 bases and the J gene lost 2 bases, with 9 bases spanning the gap. This CDR3 contains 15 residues. This CDR3 reads CASSLASRDTDTQYF. Written as DNA, the CDR3 is TGTGCCAGCAGCTTAGCTTCCAGGGACACAGATACGCAGTATTTT.

V is TRBV9 and J is TRBJ2-1; TRBD1 aligns across 9 bases. This CDR3 has 13 amino acids. CDR1 and CDR2 (germline): SGDLS, YYNGEE. V gave up 3 bases and J gave up 9 bases; unmatched junction bases: 4. CDR3 in DNA: TGTGCCAGCAGCGGGGGACAGGGTGGTGAGCAGTTCTTC. This sequence encodes CASSGGQGGEQFF.

The rearrangement joins TRBV4-1 to TRBJ2-1, with 7 bases aligning to TRBD2. Germline V gives CDR1 MGHRA, CDR2 YSYEKL. V was pared by 3 bases and J by 0 bases, with 8 bases of the junction left unmatched. This CDR3 has 17 amino acids. In nucleotides, the CDR3 is TGCGCCAGCAGCCAGACACTAGCGCCGAGCTCCTACAATGAGCAGTTCTTC. This gives the protein CASSQTLAPSSYNEQFF.